This entry lists 23 T cell receptor beta chains sequenced from one sample in a study of OX40 agonist ivuxolimab in advanced cancers. TCRdb's table, derived via immunoSEQ multiplex PCR, lists solely in-frame clones and lacks some. The sample has about 25,000 clones; around 79% are singletons. The sample consisted of CD4+ or CD8+ T cells sorted from blood, taken in a trial of the OX40 agonist ivuxolimab. The receptors were sampled from an adult with an advanced solid tumor such as melanoma, head and neck, liver or kidney cancer.

A single count supports this clone. V is TRBV25-1 and J is TRBJ1-1; 7 positions match TRBD1. J lost 6 bases, V lost 5 bases, and 12 bases had no gene match. The germline V gene has CDR1 MGHDK and CDR2 SYGVNS. The CDR3 is made up of 15 amino acids. The CDR3 is CASSLQPGGIPEAFF. CDR3 in DNA: TGTGCCAGCAGTTTACAGCCAGGGGGGATCCCTGAAGCTTTCTTT.

This clone has more than one count but fewer than ten. The chain couples TRBV7-9 to TRBJ1-2, with a weak D call TRBD1 (6 bases). The germline V and J ends were trimmed by 5 bases and 6 bases, with 10 bases remaining between them. The CDR3 has 12 amino acids. CDR1 and CDR2 from the germline V gene are SEHNR and FQNEAQ (reference sequence). The CDR3 DNA sequence: TGTGCCAGCAGCGGATCAGGGGATGGCTACACCTTC. This gives the protein CASSGSGDGYTF.

Turning to this clone: A single base is all that separates this from a far larger clone, so a read error is likely. CDR3 in amino acids: CARSPPGSGGGWTQYF. The CDR3 bases are TGTGCCCGCAGCCCGCCGGGTAGCGGGGGGGGGTGGACCCAGTACTTC. This chain connects TRBV7-8 to TRBJ2-5; 11 bases fit TRBD2. Germline values: CDR1 SGHVS, CDR2 FQNEAQ. This CDR3 region has 16 residues.

The rearrangement joins TRBV5-1 to TRBJ2-6, with D possibly TRBD2 on 5 matching bases. The germline V gene encodes CDR1 SGHRS and CDR2 YFSETQ. This CDR3 is built from 15 residues. Trimming cost V 4 bases and J 2 bases, with 10 bases left between them. In DNA, the CDR3 is TGCGCCAGCAGCCACGGAGGCGCTGGGGCCAACGTCCTGACTTTC. It encodes CASSHGGAGANVLTF.

This clone has only a few counts. This chain uses TRBV4-1 with TRBJ2-1; D possibly corresponds to TRBD1 (6 bases). The CDR3 extends over 10 amino acids. V was cut by 8 bases and J by 8 bases, with 7 bases left in between. Germline-derived CDR1 and CDR2 are MGHRA and YSYEKL. The CDR3, as DNA: TGCGCCAGCGGGGGCGATGAGCAGTTCTTC. As protein: CASGGDEQFF.

The rearrangement links TRBV6-5 to TRBJ2-7; no firm D call. The CDR3 sequence is 15 residues long. V was trimmed by 4 bases and J by 1 base, leaving 14 bases between them. Per the germline V gene, CDR1 is MNHEY and CDR2 is SVGAGI. CDR3 sequence (DNA): TGTGCCAGCAGTTCTGATCTTGACCTTTCCTACGAGCAGTACTTC. The encoded protein is CASSSDLDLSYEQYF.

The V gene is TRBV4-1, the J gene TRBJ2-7; D not certain. Germline loops: CDR1 MGHRA, CDR2 YSYEKL. The V end lost 1 base, the J end lost 3 bases, and 7 bases lay between the germline ends. The CDR3 totals 13 residues. CDR3 amino acids: CASSQVGLYEQYF. CDR3 bases: TGCGCCAGCAGCCAAGTCGGGCTCTACGAGCAGTACTTC.

This rearrangement joins TRBV4-1 to TRBJ2-2; D remains unclear. CDR1 is MGHRA, CDR2 YSYEKL, per germline. CDR3 length: 13 residues. Between the trimmed V and J ends, which lost 1 base and 7 bases, there was a span of 7 bases. The CDR3, as DNA: TGCGCCAGCAGCCAAGGGCTTCACGGGGAGCTGTTTTTT. Protein: CASSQGLHGELFF.

The chain couples TRBV5-6 to TRBJ1-2; D is perhaps TRBD1 (5 bases). The CDR3 extends over 12 amino acids. Trimming removed 4 bases at V and 2 bases at J, with 6 bases between. CDR1 and CDR2 (germline): SGHDT, YYEEEE. The CDR3 loop reads CASSAGNYGYTF. DNA of the CDR3: TGTGCCAGCAGCGCAGGGAACTATGGCTACACCTTC.

This clone was recorded only once. The chain carries TRBV11-3 and TRBJ1-1; TRBD1 aligns across 8 bases. Trimming cost V 5 bases and J 2 bases; bases outside gene matches: 13. The germline V gene has CDR1 SGHNT and CDR2 YENEEA. The CDR3 covers 17 residues. The CDR3 is CASSPRVDRGLNTEAFF. The CDR3 nucleotides read TGTGCCAGCAGCCCGCGAGTTGACAGGGGCCTTAACACTGAAGCTTTCTTT.

The chain employs TRBV9 and TRBJ2-1, with TRBD2 identical over 11 bases. Losses at the gene ends were 0 bases for V and 4 bases for J; bases not matched to a gene: 3. The germline CDR1 and CDR2 sequences are SGDLS and YYNGEE. The CDR3 runs to 16 residues. The CDR3 coding sequence is TGTGCCAGCAGCGTAGCCGGGACTAGCGGATACAATGAGCAGTTCTTC. It specifies CASSVAGTSGYNEQFF.

This clone has just a few counts. This rearrangement joins TRBV30 to TRBJ2-5; 7 positions match TRBD2. CDR3 size: 15 residues. The V segment lost 7 bases and the J segment 0 bases; nucleotides outside the gene matches: 11. Germline CDR1 GTSNPN, CDR2 SVGIG (reference sequence). The CDR3 sequence is CALASGLSYQETQYF. As DNA, the CDR3 is TGTGCCTTGGCGTCGGGACTATCGTACCAAGAGACCCAGTACTTC. Based on the CDR3 plus reference TRBV30 and TRBJ2-5, the full variable domain is SQTIHQWPATLVQPVGSPLSLECTVEGTSNPNLYWYRQAAGRGLQLLFYSVGIGQISSEVPQNLSASRPQDRQFILSSKKLLLSDSGFYLCALASGLSYQETQYFGPGTRLLVL.

V and J are TRBV6-6 and TRBJ1-4; 9 positions match TRBD1. Losses at the gene ends were 2 bases for V and 12 bases for J; bases not matched to a gene: 10. The CDR3 is 15 residues long. Germline assignment: CDR1 MNHNY and CDR2 SVGAGI (reference sequence). CDR3 nucleotide sequence: TGTGCCAGCAGTTACCGGACAGGGGCTAATGAGGAACTGTTTTTT. Translation gives CASSYRTGANEELFF.

V and J are TRBV11-3 and TRBJ2-3; D remains unclear. Per germline, CDR1 SGHNT and CDR2 YENEEA. V dropped 3 bases and J dropped 2 bases, with 6 bases sitting between them. CDR3 length: 13 amino acids. As DNA, the CDR3 is TGTGCCAGCAGCTTTACAACCACAGATACGCAGTATTTT. Translation: CASSFTTTDTQYF.

The rearrangement links TRBV4-1 to TRBJ1-1; D is undetermined. Trimming stripped 0 bases from V and 6 bases from J, with 11 bases between. Germline V gene lookup returns CDR1 MGHRA and CDR2 YSYEKL. The CDR3 length is 14 residues. CDR3 DNA sequence: TGCGCCAGCAGCCAAGAATTCGGTAGCCCTGAAGCTTTCTTT. Residues: CASSQEFGSPEAFF.

This chain joins TRBV28 and TRBJ1-2; D remains ambiguous. The V gene's germline CDR1 is MDHEN and CDR2 SYDVKM. The CDR3 sequence is 13 residues long. With 3 bases removed from V and 3 bases from J, the gap between germline ends came to 8 bases. CDR3 amino acids: CASSFQVYYGYTF. DNA of the CDR3: TGTGCCAGCAGTTTCCAGGTTTACTATGGCTACACCTTC.

The chain has TRBV10-3 and TRBJ2-7; D is perhaps TRBD1 or TRBD2 (5 bases each). V shed 7 bases and J shed 3 bases, with 16 bases lying between them. The CDR3 spans 14 residues. CDR1 is ENHRY and CDR2 is SYGVKD in the germline V gene. This CDR3 is CAIKSRDHLYEQYF. The CDR3 region has the DNA TGTGCCATCAAAAGCAGGGACCACCTCTACGAGCAGTACTTC.

The rearrangement joins TRBV6-5 to TRBJ1-4; D gene unclear. This CDR3 spans 16 amino acids. Between the trimmed V and J ends, which lost 0 bases and 3 bases, there was a span of 11 bases. Germline CDR1 reads MNHEY; CDR2 reads SVGAGI. CDR3 in amino acids: CASSYSWRAANEKLFF. The CDR3 nucleotides are TGTGCCAGCAGTTACTCGTGGAGGGCGGCTAATGAAAAACTGTTTTTT.

V gene TRBV29-1 combines with J gene TRBJ1-1; TRBD1 matches at 9 bases. This CDR3 comprises 14 residues. Germline V lookup: CDR1 SQVTM, CDR2 ANQGSEA. J gave up 2 bases and V 5 bases, and 6 bases lay outside the gene matches. CDR3 in amino acids: CSVKGQGVNTEAFF. The DNA for the CDR3 is TGCAGCGTTAAGGGACAGGGCGTTAACACTGAAGCTTTCTTT.

The chain employs TRBV5-6 and TRBJ2-5, with 7 positions matching TRBD1. Germline CDR1 and CDR2: SGHDT and YYEEEE. Trimming cost V 3 bases and J 3 bases; bases outside gene matches: 8. The CDR3 is made up of 15 amino acids. The CDR3 region has the DNA TGTGCCAGCAGCTGGGGAACAGGGGAAGAAGAGACCCAGTACTTC. This codes for CASSWGTGEEETQYF.

The gene calls are TRBV7-9 and TRBJ2-2, with D perhaps TRBD1 or TRBD2 (5 bases each). V shed 4 bases and J shed 1 base, with 7 bases lying between them. The length of the CDR3 is 14 residues. The germline CDR1 and CDR2 sequences are SEHNR and FQNEAQ (reference sequence). CDR3 region: CASSSGLNTGELFF. CDR3 bases: TGTGCCAGCAGCTCGGGGCTGAACACCGGGGAGCTGTTTTTT.

The chain links TRBV6-1 to TRBJ1-4; no firm D call. The CDR3 totals 13 residues. V lost 6 bases, J lost 4 bases, and 9 bases lay in between. Germline lookup yields CDR1 MNHNS and CDR2 SASEGT. CDR3 DNA sequence: TGTGCCAGCAGAGAACAGAATAATGAAAAACTGTTTTTT. Translating gives CASREQNNEKLFF.

V is TRBV29-1 and J is TRBJ2-1; the D gene is possibly TRBD1 (6 bases). CDR3 length: 15 amino acids. Germline values: CDR1 SQVTM, CDR2 ANQGSEA. V lost 1 base, J lost 2 bases, and 12 bases lay in between. CDR3 protein: CSVEGTARAYNEQFF. The DNA for the CDR3 is TGCAGCGTTGAAGGGACAGCCCGAGCCTACAATGAGCAGTTCTTC.